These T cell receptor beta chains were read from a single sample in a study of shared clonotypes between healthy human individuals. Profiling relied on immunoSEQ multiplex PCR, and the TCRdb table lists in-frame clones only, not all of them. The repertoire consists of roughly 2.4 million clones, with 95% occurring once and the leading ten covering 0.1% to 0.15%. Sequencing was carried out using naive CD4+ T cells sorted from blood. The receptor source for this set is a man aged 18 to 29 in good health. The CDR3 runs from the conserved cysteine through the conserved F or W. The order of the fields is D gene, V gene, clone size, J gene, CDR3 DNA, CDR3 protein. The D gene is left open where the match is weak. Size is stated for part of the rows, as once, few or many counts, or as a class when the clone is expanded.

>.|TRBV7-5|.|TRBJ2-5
TGTGCCAGAAGCTGGGGACAGTCCCAAGAGACCCAGTACTTC
CARSWGQSQETQYF
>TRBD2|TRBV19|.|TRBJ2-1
TGTGCCAGTACCCAAAGCGGGGCCAACAATGAGCAGTTCTTC
CASTQSGANNEQFF
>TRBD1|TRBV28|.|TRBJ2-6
TGTGCCAGCAGCCGGGGGACAGGGCCTCTCTCTGGGGCCAACGTCCTGACTTTC
CASSRGTGPLSGANVLTF
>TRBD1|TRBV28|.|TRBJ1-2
TGTGCCAGCAGATCCGGGACAGCCTATGGCTACACCTTC
CASRSGTAYGYTF
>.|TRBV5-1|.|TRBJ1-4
TGCGCCAGCAGCGTTTCGGACGGCCCTAATGAAAAACTGTTTTTT
CASSVSDGPNEKLFF
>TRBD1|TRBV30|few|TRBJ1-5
TGTGCCTGGGACAGGGGACCGGGGCAGCCCCAGCATTTT
CAWDRGPGQPQHF
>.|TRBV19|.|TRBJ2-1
TGTGCCAGTAGTATCCCGCGGGCAGGTGTCAATGAGCAGTTCTTC
CASSIPRAGVNEQFF
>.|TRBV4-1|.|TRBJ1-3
TGCGCCAGCAGCCACGTGGCTGGACAGCGCTCTGGAAACACCATATATTTT
CASSHVAGQRSGNTIYF
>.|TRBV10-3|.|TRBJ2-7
TGTGCCATCAGTGACTACTCCTACGAGCAGTACTTC
CAISDYSYEQYF
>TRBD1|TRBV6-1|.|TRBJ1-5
TGTGCCAGCAGTGAAGGCACAGGGGTCGTTCAGCCCCAGCATTTT
CASSEGTGVVQPQHF
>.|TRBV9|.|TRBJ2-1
TGTGCCAGCAGCGTAGTCGGGAGCAATGAGCAGTTCTTC
CASSVVGSNEQFF
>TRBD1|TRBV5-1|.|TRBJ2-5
TGCGCCAGCAGCTTACGACAGGGGGCCGGAGAGACCCAGTACTTC
CASSLRQGAGETQYF
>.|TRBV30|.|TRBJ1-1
TGTGCCTGGAGTGTGAACAGGGCCTCTGAAGCTTTCTTT
CAWSVNRASEAFF
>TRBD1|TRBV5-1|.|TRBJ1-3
TGCGCCAGCAGCTCTACAGGGGGCGATGGAAACACCATATATTTT
CASSSTGGDGNTIYF
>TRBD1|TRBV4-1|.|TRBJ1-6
TGCGCCAGCAGCCAGGTCCAACAGGGGCGGTATTCACCCCTCCACTTT
CASSQVQQGRYSPLHF
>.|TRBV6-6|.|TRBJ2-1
TGTGCCAGCAGTTATTGGATGTCCAATGAGCAGTTCTTC
CASSYWMSNEQFF
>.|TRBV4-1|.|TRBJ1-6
TGCGCCAGCAGCCCGCTACGGATTGATAATTCACCCCTCCACTTT
CASSPLRIDNSPLHF
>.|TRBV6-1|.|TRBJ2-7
TGTGCCAGCAGTGAAGAAGGTTATCCCTACGAGCAGTACTTC
CASSEEGYPYEQYF
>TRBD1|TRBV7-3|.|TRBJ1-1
TGTGCCAGCAGCTCGACCGGGACAGGGAAAGCTTTCTTT
CASSSTGTGKAFF
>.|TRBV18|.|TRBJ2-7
TGTGCCAGCTCACAAGGGTTTGGCTACGAGCAGTACTTC
CASSQGFGYEQYF
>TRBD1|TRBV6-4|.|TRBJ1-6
TGTGCCAGCAGCTCATGGAGGGGGCCGAATTCACCCCTCCACTTT
CASSSWRGPNSPLHF
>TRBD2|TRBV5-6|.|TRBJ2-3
TGTGCCAGCAGCTTTGTGCTAGCGGGGGGGTACACAGATACGCAGTATTTT
CASSFVLAGGYTDTQYF
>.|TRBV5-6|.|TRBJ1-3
TGTGCCAGCAGCTTTGCAGGGGCCTCTGGAAACACCATATATTTT
CASSFAGASGNTIYF
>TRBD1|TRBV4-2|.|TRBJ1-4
TGTGCCAGCAGCCAAGTTGGACAGGGTGGGAATGAAAAACTGTTTTTT
CASSQVGQGGNEKLFF
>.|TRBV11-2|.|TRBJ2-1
TGTGCCAGCAGCTTAGGGTGGGGCCCCCTTGGCAATGAGCAGTTCTTC
CASSLGWGPLGNEQFF
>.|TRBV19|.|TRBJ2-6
TGTGCCAGTACCTACAGTGGTGGGGCCAACGTCCTGACTTTC
CASTYSGGANVLTF
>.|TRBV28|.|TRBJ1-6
TGTGCCAGCAGTTTATGGGGTGTGTCAGGGTATTCCTATAATTCACCCCTCCACTTT
CASSLWGVSGYSYNSPLHF
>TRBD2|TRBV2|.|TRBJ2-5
TGTGCCAGCAGGACTAGCGGGGGGACCTTTCATGGGACCCAGTACTTC
CASRTSGGTFHGTQYF
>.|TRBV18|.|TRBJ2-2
TGTGCCAGCTCACCCCCGGCCACCGGCACCGGGGAGCTGTTTTTT
CASSPPATGTGELFF
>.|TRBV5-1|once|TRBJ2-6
TGCGCCAGCAGCCCCGACAGCTCTGGGGCCAACGTCCTGACTTTC
CASSPDSSGANVLTF
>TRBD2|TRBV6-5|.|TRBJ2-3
TGTGCCAGCCGTTTAACTAGCGGTCGCACAGATACGCAGTATTTT
CASRLTSGRTDTQYF
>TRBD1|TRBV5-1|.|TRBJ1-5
TGCGCCAGCAGCTTGTTAGGGGACAGCTATCAGCCCCAGCATTTT
CASSLLGDSYQPQHF
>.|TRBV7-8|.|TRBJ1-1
TGTGCCAGCAGCTTAGGGCATGGGAACACTGAAGCTTTCTTT
CASSLGHGNTEAFF
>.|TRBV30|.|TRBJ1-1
TGTGCCTGGATGGTAATTGCGAACACTGAAGCTTTCTTT
CAWMVIANTEAFF
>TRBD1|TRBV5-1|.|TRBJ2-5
TGCGCCAGCAGCTTCTGGGACAGTCCCATAAAGGGAGAGACCCAGTACTTC
CASSFWDSPIKGETQYF
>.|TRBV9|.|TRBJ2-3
TGTGCCAGTACTAGAATGGAGGGGACGCAGTATTTT
CASTRMEGTQYF
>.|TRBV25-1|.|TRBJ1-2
TGTGCCAGCAGTGATCGGGGCGCGGGCTATGGCTACACCTTC
CASSDRGAGYGYTF
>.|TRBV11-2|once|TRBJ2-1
TGTGCCAGCAGCCTCAGGGGCCCAAACTCCTACAATGAGCAGTTCTTC
CASSLRGPNSYNEQFF
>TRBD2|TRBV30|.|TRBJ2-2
TGTGCCTGGAGTACCCTCCGGACTAGCGGGAGCACCGGGGAGCTGTTTTTT
CAWSTLRTSGSTGELFF
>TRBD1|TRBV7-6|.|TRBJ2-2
TGTGCCAGCAGCACGGGACAGGGGGCTACCGGGGAGCTGTTTTTT
CASSTGQGATGELFF
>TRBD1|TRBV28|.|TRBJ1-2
TGTGCCAGCAGTTTCATCGACAGGGCGGGGAACTATGGCTACACCTTC
CASSFIDRAGNYGYTF
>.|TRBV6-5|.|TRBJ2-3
TGTGCCAGCAGCCGGGACACCGCCACAGATACGCAGTATTTT
CASSRDTATDTQYF
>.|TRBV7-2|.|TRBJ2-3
TGTGCCAGCAGCTTTCCCACTTTAAGCACAGATACGCAGTATTTT
CASSFPTLSTDTQYF
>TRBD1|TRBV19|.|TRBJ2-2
TGTGCCAGTAGGCGACAGGGGGCTCAGAACACCGGGGAGCTGTTTTTT
CASRRQGAQNTGELFF
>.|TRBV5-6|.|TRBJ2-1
TGTGCCAGCAGCTTGTTCGGCTCCTACAATGAGCAGTTCTTC
CASSLFGSYNEQFF
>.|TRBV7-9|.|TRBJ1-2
TGTGCCAGCAGCTTTCCGGGGCGATTCGATGGCTACACCTTC
CASSFPGRFDGYTF
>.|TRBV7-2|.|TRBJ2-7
TGTGCCAGCAGCCCCAGGGACGCCTACGAGCAGTACTTC
CASSPRDAYEQYF
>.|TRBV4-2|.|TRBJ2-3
TGTGCCAGCAGCCAACAAGGGAACACAGATACGCAGTATTTT
CASSQQGNTDTQYF
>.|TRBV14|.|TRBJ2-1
TGTGCCAGCAGCAGGGGAAAAGAATATGGTGAGCAGTTCTTC
CASSRGKEYGEQFF
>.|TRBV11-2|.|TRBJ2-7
TGTGCCAGCAGCTTAGGGGGCAGTTCCTACGAGCAGTACTTC
CASSLGGSSYEQYF
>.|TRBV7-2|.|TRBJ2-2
TGTGCCAGCAGCTTATCCCTCGGGGAGCTGTTTTTT
CASSLSLGELFF